This T cell receptor (beta chain) derives from a study of cytomegalovirus exposure and HLA in healthy donors. Study details: The approximately 120 validation repertoires, a later analysis reported, used the same platform as the 666 first-cohort repertoires. Study outcomes and limitations: Usually a TCR sequence was rare, but some public TCRs were found in many donors.

CDR1 and CDR2 from the germline V gene are SGHVS and FQNEAQ. This CDR3 is built from 13 residues. With 1 base removed from V and 7 bases from J, the gap between germline ends came to 10 bases. Sequenced by immunoSEQ multiplex PCR; TCRdb stores in-frame clones only, minus some. The sample includes 250,000 to 300,000 clones, roughly 85% of them seen just once. As for this clone: Its specificity is not known.

The source of this sequence is a young woman in good health and CMV-seronegative. The material sequenced was PBMCs. The gene calls are TRBV7-8 and TRBJ1-1; unclear D gene. CDR3: CASSLGAEGEAFF. In DNA form, the CDR3 reads TGTGCCAGCAGCTTAGGGGCCGAGGGTGAAGCTTTCTTT.